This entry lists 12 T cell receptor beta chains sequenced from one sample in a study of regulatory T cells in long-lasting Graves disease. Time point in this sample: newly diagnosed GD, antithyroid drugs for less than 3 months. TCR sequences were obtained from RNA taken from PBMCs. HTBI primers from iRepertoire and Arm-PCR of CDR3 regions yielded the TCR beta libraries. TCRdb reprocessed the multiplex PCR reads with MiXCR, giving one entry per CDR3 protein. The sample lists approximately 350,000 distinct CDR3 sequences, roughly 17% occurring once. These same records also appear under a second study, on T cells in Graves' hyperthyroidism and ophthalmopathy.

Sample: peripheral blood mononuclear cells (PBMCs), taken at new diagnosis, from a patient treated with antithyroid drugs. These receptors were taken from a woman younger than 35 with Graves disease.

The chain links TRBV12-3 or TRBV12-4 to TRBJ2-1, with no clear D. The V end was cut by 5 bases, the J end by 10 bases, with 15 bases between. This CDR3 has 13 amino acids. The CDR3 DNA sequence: TGTGCCAGCAGTGCCGTAACCACCCGGGAGCAGTTCTTC. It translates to CASSAVTTREQFF.

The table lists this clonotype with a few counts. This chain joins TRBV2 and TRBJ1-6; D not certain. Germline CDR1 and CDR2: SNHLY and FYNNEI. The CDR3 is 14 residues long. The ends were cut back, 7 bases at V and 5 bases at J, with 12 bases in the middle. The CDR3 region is CASILGRNNSPLHF. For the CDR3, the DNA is TGTGCCAGCATCCTCGGACGAAATAATTCACCCCTCCACTTT. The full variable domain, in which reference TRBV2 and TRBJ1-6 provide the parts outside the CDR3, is EPEVTQTPSHQVTQMGQEVILRCVPISNHLYFYWYRQILGQKVEFLVSFYNNEISEKSEIFDDQFSVERPDGSNFTLKIRSTKLEDSAMYFCASILGRNNSPLHFGNGTRLTVT.

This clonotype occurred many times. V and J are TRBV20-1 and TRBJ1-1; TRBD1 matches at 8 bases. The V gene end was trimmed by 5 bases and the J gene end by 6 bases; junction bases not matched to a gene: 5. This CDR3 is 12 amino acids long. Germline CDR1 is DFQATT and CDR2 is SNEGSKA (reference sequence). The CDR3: CSAGQGGSEAFF. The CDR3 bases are TGCAGTGCTGGACAGGGAGGCTCTGAAGCTTTCTTT.

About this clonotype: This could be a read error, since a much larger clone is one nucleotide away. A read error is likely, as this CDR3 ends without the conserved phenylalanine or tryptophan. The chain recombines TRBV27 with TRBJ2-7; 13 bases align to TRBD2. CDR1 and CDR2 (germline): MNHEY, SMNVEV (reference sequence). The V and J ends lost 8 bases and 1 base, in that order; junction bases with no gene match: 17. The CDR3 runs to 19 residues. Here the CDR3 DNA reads TGTGCCAGCCCGCCCCAACTACTAGCGGGGGGGCCCCAATCCTACGAGCAGTACTCC. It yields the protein CASPPQLLAGGPQSYEQYS.

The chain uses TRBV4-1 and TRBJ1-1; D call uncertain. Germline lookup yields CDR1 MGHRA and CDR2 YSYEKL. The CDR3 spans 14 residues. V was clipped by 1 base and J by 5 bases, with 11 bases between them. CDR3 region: CASSQGSGGTEAFF. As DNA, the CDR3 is TGCGCCAGCAGCCAAGGTAGCGGTGGGACTGAAGCTTTCTTT.

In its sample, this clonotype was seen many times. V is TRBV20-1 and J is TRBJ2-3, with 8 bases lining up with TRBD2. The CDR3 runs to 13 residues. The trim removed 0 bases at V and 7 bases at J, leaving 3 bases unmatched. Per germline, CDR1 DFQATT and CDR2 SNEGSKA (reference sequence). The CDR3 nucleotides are TGCAGTGCTAGAGATCGGGAGGGTTATACGCAGTATTTT. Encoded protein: CSARDREGYTQYF.

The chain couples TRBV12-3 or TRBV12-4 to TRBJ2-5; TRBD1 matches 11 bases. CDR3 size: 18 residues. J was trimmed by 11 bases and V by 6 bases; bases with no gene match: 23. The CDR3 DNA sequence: TGTGCCAGCAGCCCCGGGAAACCTTGGACAGGGGGCGTCAACGGGCAGTACTTC. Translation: CASSPGKPWTGGVNGQYF.

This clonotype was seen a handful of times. The CDR3 DNA reads TGTGCCAGCAGCGAAAGACTAGCGGGAGGATACAATGAGCAGTTCTTC. Translation: CASSERLAGGYNEQFF. The chain links TRBV7-9 to TRBJ2-1; 13 bases agree with TRBD2. The CDR3 extends over 16 amino acids. Germline assignment: CDR1 SEHNR and CDR2 FQNEAQ (reference sequence). J was trimmed by 4 bases and V by 5 bases; bases with no gene match: 5.

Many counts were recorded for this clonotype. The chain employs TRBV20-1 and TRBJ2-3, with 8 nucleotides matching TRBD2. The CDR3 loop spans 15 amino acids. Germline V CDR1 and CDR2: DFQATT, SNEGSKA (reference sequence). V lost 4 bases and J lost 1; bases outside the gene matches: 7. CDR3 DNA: TGCAGTGCTAACCACGGGGGGGTTGGCACAGATACGCAGTATTTT. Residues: CSANHGGVGTDTQYF.

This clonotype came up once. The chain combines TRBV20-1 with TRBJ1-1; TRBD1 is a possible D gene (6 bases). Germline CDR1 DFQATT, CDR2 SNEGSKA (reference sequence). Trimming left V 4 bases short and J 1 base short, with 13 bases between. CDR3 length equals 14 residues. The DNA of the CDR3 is TGCAGTGCTACGGGGGGGGCGACGAACACTGAAGCTTTCTTT. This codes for CSATGGATNTEAFF.

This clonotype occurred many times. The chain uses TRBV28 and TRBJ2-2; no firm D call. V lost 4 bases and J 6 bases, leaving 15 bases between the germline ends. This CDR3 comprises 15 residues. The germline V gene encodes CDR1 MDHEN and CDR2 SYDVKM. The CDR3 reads CASSSQVSAPGELFF. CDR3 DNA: TGTGCCAGCAGTTCTCAGGTGTCGGCTCCCGGGGAGCTGTTTTTT. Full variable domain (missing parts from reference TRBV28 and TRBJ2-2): DVKVTQSSRYLVKRTGEKVFLECVQDMDHENMFWYRQDPGLGLRLIYFSYDVKMKEKGDIPEGYSVSREKKERFSLILESASTNQTSMYLCASSSQVSAPGELFFGEGSRLTVL.

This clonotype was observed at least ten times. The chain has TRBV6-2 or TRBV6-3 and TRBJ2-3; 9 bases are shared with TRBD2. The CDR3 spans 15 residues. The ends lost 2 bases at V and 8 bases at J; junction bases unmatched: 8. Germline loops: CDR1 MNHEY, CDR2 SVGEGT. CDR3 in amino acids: CASSYEAGGASTQYF. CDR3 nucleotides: TGTGCCAGCAGTTACGAAGCGGGGGGCGCAAGTACGCAGTATTTT.